This T cell receptor (beta chain) was recorded in a study of CD8 T cells in ankylosing spondylitis. The CDR3 has 15 residues. Trimming removed 8 bases at V and 5 bases at J, with 23 bases between. Germline loops: CDR1 DFQATT, CDR2 SNEGSKA (reference sequence). TCRdb independently ran MiXCR on the 5' RACE reads; one entry per CDR3 protein. This table holds 340,000 or so distinct CDR3 sequences, over 12% found once. Regarding this clonotype: Its cognate antigen is unknown.

Study-wide results and caveats: The study identified a TCR beta motif of under ten highly homologous variants that appeared characteristic of ankylosing spondylitis blood. Matched ankylosing spondylitis synovial fluid reportedly contained a significantly enriched population of disease-linked clones.

Material: blood, either unsorted or a sorted T cell fraction (not recorded which). The clonotype originates from a male donor with ankylosing spondylitis or in good health (not recorded which). The V gene is TRBV20-1, the J gene TRBJ2-3; possible D gene TRBD1, 6 bases. The CDR3, as DNA: TGCAGTTCTACAGGGTTGTTCTCCAACGGAGATACGCAGTATTTT. Its protein is CSSTGLFSNGDTQYF.